Presented here are 16 T cell receptor beta chains from one specimen sequenced in a study of OX40 agonist ivuxolimab in advanced cancers. Assay used: immunoSEQ multiplex PCR; TCRdb lists only in-frame clones, some missing. Among 60,000 to 80,000 clones listed, approximately 81% were seen once. The sample was CD4+ or CD8+ T cells sorted from blood, taken in a trial of the OX40 agonist ivuxolimab. The receptors here all came from an adult with an advanced solid tumor such as melanoma, head and neck, liver or kidney cancer.

The rearrangement uses TRBV5-1 and TRBJ2-2; D is perhaps TRBD2 (6 bases). The CDR3 extends over 16 amino acids. V was trimmed by 4 bases and J by 3 bases, leaving 16 bases between them. The germline gives CDR1 SGHRS, CDR2 YFSETQ. The CDR3 coding sequence is TGCGCCAGCAGCAGGGGACTCGTGGGGGACACCGGGGAGCTGTTTTTT. Its protein product is CASSRGLVGDTGELFF.

CDR3 sequence (DNA): TGTGCCAGTAGTACGGCCGTAGAAGATGAGCAGTTCTTC. It specifies CASSTAVEDEQFF. This chain links TRBV19 with TRBJ2-1; D not resolved. The CDR3 extends over 13 amino acids. Germline CDR1 LNHDA, CDR2 SQIVND (reference sequence). Trimming shortened V by 4 bases and J by 8 bases, and 12 bases separated the two germline ends.

V gene TRBV11-3 combines with J gene TRBJ2-1, with TRBD1 as a possible D gene (6 bases). This CDR3 spans 14 amino acids. Trimming shortened V by 1 base and J by 9 bases, and 13 bases separated the two germline ends. Looked up from germline, CDR1 is SGHNT and CDR2 is YENEEA. In DNA form, the CDR3 reads TGTGCCAGCAGCTTAGGTGGGGACAACGCTGAGCAGTTCTTC. Protein sequence: CASSLGGDNAEQFF.

The rearrangement uses TRBV15 and TRBJ2-1; the match to TRBD2 covers 8 bases. V lost 9 bases, J lost 6 bases, and 7 bases stayed unmatched. The CDR3 contains 13 residues. Germline V CDR1 and CDR2: LNHNV, YYDKDF (reference sequence). This CDR3 is CATRGLGANEQFF. CDR3 in DNA: TGTGCCACGAGGGGACTAGGGGCCAATGAGCAGTTCTTC.

CDR3 sequence: CASRGTGPSEKLFF. CDR3 in DNA: TGTGCCAGCAGGGGGACAGGGCCGAGTGAAAAACTGTTTTTT. The chain couples TRBV2 to TRBJ1-4; TRBD1 aligns across 9 bases. J lost 7 bases, V lost 6 bases, and 6 bases had no gene match. The CDR3 totals 14 residues. Germline CDR1 reads SNHLY; CDR2 reads FYNNEI.

The chain links TRBV21-1 to TRBJ1-5. TRBV21-1 is labeled a pseudogene. CDR3 length: 15 amino acids. CDR3 in amino acids: CASSKGEQGIQPQHF. The DNA for the CDR3 is TGTGCCAGCAGCAAAGGGGAGCAGGGAATCCAGCCCCAGCATTTT.

The chain carries TRBV11-2 and TRBJ1-3; D possibly corresponds to TRBD1 (6 bases). Germline V gene lookup returns CDR1 SGHAT and CDR2 FQNNGV. The CDR3 sequence is 17 residues long. Trimming took off 0 bases at V and 0 bases at J, with 12 bases between the two ends. As DNA, the CDR3 is TGTGCCAGCAGCTTAGACCTGGACAGAAGCTCTGGAAACACCATATATTTT. It encodes CASSLDLDRSSGNTIYF.

The V and J genes are TRBV9 and TRBJ1-1; D remains unclear. The germline V gene encodes CDR1 SGDLS and CDR2 YYNGEE. V was pared by 6 bases and J by 4 bases, with 22 bases between. The CDR3 contains 16 residues. The CDR3 region has the DNA TGTGCCAGCACCCCAATAGGGATCCTGCACGGCACTGAAGCTTTCTTT. It is translated as CASTPIGILHGTEAFF.

This chain joins TRBV30 and TRBJ2-7; 9 nucleotides match TRBD2. Trimming at V came to 0 bases and at J to 4 bases, leaving 10 bases not matched to a gene. Germline V gene lookup returns CDR1 GTSNPN and CDR2 SVGIG (reference sequence). The CDR3 covers 16 residues. CDR3 nucleotides: TGTGCCTGGAGTGTACGTATGGCTAGCGGGGTTTACGAGCAGTACTTC. Translating gives CAWSVRMASGVYEQYF.

V gene TRBV12-2 combines with J gene TRBJ1-4; TRBD1, the table's D call, lacks a check against the DNA. TRBV12-2 is shown as a pseudogene. This CDR3 region has 16 residues. CDR3 residues: CASRLGLQGAAEKLFF. The CDR3 DNA reads as TGTGCAAGTCGCTTAGGGTTACAGGGGGCAGCTGAAAAACTGTTTTTT.

This clone has a single count. Germline is not matched at one junction end, which may reflect a read error. The rearrangement links TRBV6-5 to TRBJ1-1; D may be TRBD1 (5 bases). The CDR3 spans 14 residues. The germline CDR1 and CDR2 sequences are MNHEY and SVGAGI. CDR3 amino acids: CAISGGQGYSEAFF. In nucleotides, the CDR3 is TGTGCCATCAGTGGCGGGCAGGGTTACTCTGAAGCTTTCTTT.

V is TRBV7-9 and J is TRBJ1-1, with a tentative D call TRBD1 (5 bases). The length of the CDR3 is 13 residues. The germline V and J ends were trimmed by 2 bases and 7 bases, with 11 bases remaining between them. Germline loops: CDR1 SEHNR, CDR2 FQNEAQ (reference sequence). The CDR3 loop is CASSLSQAIEAFF. The CDR3 DNA is TGTGCCAGCAGCTTATCACAGGCGATTGAAGCTTTCTTT.

The chain employs TRBV28 and TRBJ1-6; D is undetermined. The V gene lost 3 bases and the J gene lost 9 bases, with 12 bases spanning the gap. Per the germline V gene, CDR1 is MDHEN and CDR2 is SYDVKM. The CDR3 extends over 14 amino acids. The DNA for the CDR3 is TGTGCCAGCAGTTTTTCAGGCGGAAGTTCACCCCTCCACTTT. Translating it yields CASSFSGGSSPLHF.

This clone was counted a single time. The chain carries TRBV2 and TRBJ2-5, with a weak D call TRBD2 (6 bases). The end of the DNA is better explained by TRBJ2-7, so the J call may be wrong. Per the germline V gene, CDR1 is SNHLY and CDR2 is FYNNEI. The CDR3 is made up of 13 amino acids. This CDR3 is CASKVADSYEQYF. For the CDR3, the DNA is TGTGCCAGCAAGGTAGCGGACTCCTACGAGCAGTACTTC.

The J gene is TRBJ1-1, the V gene TRBV11-1; no reliable D call. The CDR3 is 14 residues long. V was shortened by 5 bases and J by 10 bases, with 20 bases between the two germline ends. CDR1 SGHAT and CDR2 FQDESV come from the germline V gene (reference sequence). This CDR3 reads CASSTGSSLEGAFF. The CDR3 DNA follows: TGTGCCAGCAGCACCGGGTCCTCGTTGGAGGGAGCTTTCTTT.

Here the CDR3 reads CASSFSLGPDQPQHF. The CDR3 DNA follows: TGCGCCAGCAGCTTTTCCCTTGGACCCGATCAGCCCCAGCATTTT. V is TRBV5-1 and J is TRBJ1-5, with D unclear. CDR3 length: 15 residues. Germline V gives CDR1 SGHRS, CDR2 YFSETQ. The V and J ends lost 2 bases and 5 bases respectively, with 14 bases between them.